This TCR beta chain was found in a study of T cells in Graves' hyperthyroidism and ophthalmopathy. The V gene's germline CDR1 is MNHEY and CDR2 SVGAGI. This CDR3 has 16 amino acids. The V gene lost 5 bases and the J gene lost 7 bases, with 24 bases spanning the gap. TCR beta CDR3 regions were amplified from RNA transcripts. A set of HTBI primers served as the primers for a first-round RT-PCR of the TCR CDR3. TCRdb fed the multiplex PCR reads into MiXCR, producing one record per CDR3 protein. The table lists a few hundred thousand distinct CDR3 sequences, 15% of them singletons. The rearrangement links TRBV6-5 to TRBJ2-7; tentative D call: TRBD2 (7 bases). The sequence derives from a woman in her 30s with Graves' hyperthyroidism. Sequencing was performed on blood. CDR3 amino acids: CASSHRAGVGGWEQYF. The DNA for the CDR3 is TGTGCCAGCAGTCACAGGGCGGGAGTAGGAGGTTGGGAGCAGTACTTC.